Listed below are T cell receptor beta chains from one sample, sequenced in a study of blood T cell repertoires in COVID-19. TCRdb keeps only in-frame clones here, not all; method: immunoSEQ multiplex PCR. The table lists over 200,000 clones, about 84% of them singletons, with 6% to 9.5% in the top ten. Sequenced sample: peripheral blood. These receptors were collected from a woman older than 75 with acute or convalescent COVID-19. Each CDR3 is given with its conserved first and last residue. The D gene is left open where the match is weak. Where a row states a size, it is once, few, many or the class of an expanded clone; other rows omit it.

J: TRBJ1-2; D: TRBD1; size: .; V: TRBV29-1; CDR3: CSVWDRGHYGYTF; DNA: TGCAGCGTGTGGGACAGGGGGCATTATGGCTACACCTTC
J: TRBJ2-6; D: TRBD1; size: few; V: TRBV24-1; CDR3: CATSDLVTGFSGANVLTF; DNA: TGTGCCACCAGTGATTTGGTGACAGGGTTCTCTGGGGCCAACGTCCTGACTTTC
J: TRBJ2-5; D: .; size: few; V: TRBV5-4; CDR3: CASSPTGQQETQYF; DNA: TGTGCCAGCAGCCCTACGGGACAACAAGAGACCCAGTACTTC
J: TRBJ1-3; D: .; size: .; V: TRBV19; CDR3: CASSQGFSGNTIYF; DNA: TGTGCCAGCTCACAGGGCTTCTCTGGAAACACCATATATTTT
J: TRBJ2-1; D: .; size: .; V: TRBV5-1; CDR3: CASSLVRGHEQFF; DNA: TGCGCCAGCAGCTTGGTTAGGGGCCATGAGCAGTTCTTC
J: TRBJ1-3; D: .; size: few; V: TRBV6-5; CDR3: CASSTGRAGNTIYF; DNA: TGTGCCAGCAGTACAGGGAGGGCTGGAAACACCATATATTTT
J: TRBJ1-2; D: TRBD1; size: .; V: TRBV5-4; CDR3: CASSGTGEGSYGYTF; DNA: TGTGCCAGCAGCGGAACAGGGGAAGGGAGCTATGGCTACACCTTC
J: TRBJ2-1; D: TRBD1; size: .; V: TRBV3-1/TRBV3-2; CDR3: CASSQSLRDRGYNEQFF; DNA: TGTGCCAGCAGCCAATCCCTCCGGGACAGGGGGTACAATGAGCAGTTCTTC
J: TRBJ1-4; D: .; size: .; V: TRBV25-1; CDR3: CASSEYQAGNEKLFF; DNA: TGTGCCAGCAGTGAATATCAGGCAGGGAATGAAAAACTGTTTTTT
J: TRBJ1-2; D: TRBD1; size: .; V: TRBV28; CDR3: CASSFGQGYYGYTF; DNA: TGTGCCAGCTCCTTTGGACAGGGATACTATGGCTACACCTTC
J: TRBJ2-3; D: TRBD1; size: .; V: TRBV5-1; CDR3: CASSLQGNPDTQYF; DNA: TGCGCCAGCAGCCTACAGGGGAATCCAGATACGCAGTATTTT
J: TRBJ2-1; D: TRBD2; size: few; V: TRBV27; CDR3: CASSWEREGLSSYNEQFF; DNA: TGTGCCAGCAGTTGGGAGCGGGAGGGCCTGAGCTCCTACAATGAGCAGTTCTTC
J: TRBJ2-2; D: .; size: .; V: TRBV21-1; CDR3: CASSKEGADSGELFF; DNA: TGTGCCAGCAGCAAAGAAGGGGCAGATAGCGGGGAGCTGTTTTTT
J: TRBJ2-3; D: .; size: .; V: TRBV12-3/TRBV12-4; CDR3: CASSPPPTDTQYF; DNA: TGTGCCAGCAGCCCCCCTCCCACAGATACGCAGTATTTT
J: TRBJ1-4; D: .; size: .; V: TRBV5-1; CDR3: CASSLVGATNEKLFF; DNA: TGCGCCAGCAGCTTGGTCGGTGCAACTAATGAAAAACTGTTTTTT
J: TRBJ1-4; D: .; size: .; V: TRBV19; CDR3: CASSINREEKLFF; DNA: TGTGCCAGTAGTATTAACAGGGAAGAAAAACTGTTTTTT
J: TRBJ2-5; D: .; size: .; V: TRBV2; CDR3: CASKGHGEVQETQYF; DNA: TGTGCCAGCAAAGGTCATGGGGAGGTCCAAGAGACCCAGTACTTC
J: TRBJ2-7; D: .; size: .; V: TRBV28; CDR3: CASGSSRGGIHYEQYF; DNA: TGTGCCAGCGGTTCTTCCCGGGGAGGCATACACTACGAGCAGTACTTC
J: TRBJ2-6; D: TRBD1; size: .; V: TRBV19; CDR3: CATVGQESSGANVLTF; DNA: TGTGCCACTGTGGGACAGGAGAGCTCTGGGGCCAACGTCCTGACTTTC
J: TRBJ2-2; D: TRBD2; size: once; V: TRBV5-1; CDR3: CASSLPTSGTHTGELFF; DNA: TGCGCCAGCAGCTTGCCCACTAGCGGGACTCACACCGGGGAGCTGTTTTTT
J: TRBJ2-2; D: .; size: .; V: TRBV7-6; CDR3: CASSLSWATGELFF; DNA: TGTGCCAGCAGCTTAAGTTGGGCGACCGGGGAGCTGTTTTTT
J: TRBJ2-3; D: TRBD1; size: .; V: TRBV19; CDR3: CASRDRAGTDTQYF; DNA: TGTGCCAGTAGAGACAGGGCTGGCACAGATACGCAGTATTTT
J: TRBJ2-5; D: TRBD2; size: .; V: TRBV15; CDR3: CATSRDLALAGRETQYF; DNA: TGTGCCACCAGCAGAGATTTGGCCCTAGCGGGAAGAGAGACCCAGTACTTC
J: TRBJ2-1; D: TRBD2; size: .; V: TRBV28; CDR3: CASREGMYNEQFF; DNA: TGTGCCAGCCGGGAGGGCATGTACAATGAGCAGTTCTTC
J: TRBJ2-5; D: .; size: many; V: TRBV15; CDR3: CATSRVGRVEETQYF; DNA: TGTGCCACCAGCAGAGTAGGGCGGGTGGAAGAGACCCAGTACTTC
J: TRBJ2-7; D: .; size: .; V: TRBV14; CDR3: CASSQETGEQYF; DNA: TGTGCCAGCAGCCAAGAAACGGGAGAGCAGTACTTC
J: TRBJ1-3; D: .; size: .; V: TRBV5-4; CDR3: CASSLDSFSGNTIYF; DNA: TGTGCCAGCAGCTTAGACAGCTTCTCTGGAAACACCATATATTTT
J: TRBJ1-2; D: .; size: .; V: TRBV6-5; CDR3: CASSYGRGVYGYTF; DNA: TGTGCCAGCAGTTACGGCCGGGGGGTCTATGGCTACACCTTC
J: TRBJ1-5; D: .; size: .; V: TRBV28; CDR3: CASSNRVQPQHF; DNA: TGTGCCAGCAGCAACAGGGTTCAGCCCCAGCATTTT
J: TRBJ2-1; D: TRBD2; size: .; V: TRBV6-1; CDR3: CASSKGTSGSYNEQFF; DNA: TGTGCCAGCAGTAAAGGGACTAGCGGCTCCTACAATGAGCAGTTCTTC
J: TRBJ1-4; D: TRBD1; size: .; V: TRBV6-6; CDR3: CASSSGQGGEKLFF; DNA: TGTGCCAGCAGTTCGGGACAGGGGGGTGAAAAACTGTTTTTT
J: TRBJ1-2; D: TRBD1; size: .; V: TRBV3-1/TRBV3-2; CDR3: CASSQIRTGGYYGYTF; DNA: TGTGCCAGCAGCCAAATCCGGACAGGGGGGTACTATGGCTACACCTTC
J: TRBJ1-5; D: .; size: .; V: TRBV6-5; CDR3: CASSTQGVYQPQHF; DNA: TGTGCCAGCAGTACACAGGGAGTGTATCAGCCCCAGCATTTT
J: TRBJ2-2; D: .; size: .; V: TRBV3-1/TRBV3-2; CDR3: CASSQGQNGELFF; DNA: TGTGCCAGCAGCCAGGGGCAGAACGGGGAGCTGTTTTTT
J: TRBJ2-7; D: TRBD1; size: once; V: TRBV2; CDR3: CASSGSGTGGLGEQYF; DNA: TGTGCCAGCAGTGGCTCCGGCACAGGGGGATTGGGGGAGCAGTACTTC
J: TRBJ2-3; D: TRBD1; size: .; V: TRBV5-1; CDR3: CASRSDRGLNTQYF; DNA: TGCGCCAGCAGATCCGACAGGGGGCTTAATACGCAGTATTTT
J: TRBJ2-7; D: .; size: once; V: TRBV9; CDR3: CASSVGFGERGYEQYF; DNA: TGTGCCAGCAGCGTAGGTTTCGGGGAGCGCGGGTACGAGCAGTACTTC
J: TRBJ2-5; D: TRBD1; size: .; V: TRBV7-8; CDR3: CASSLVGTGYRETKYF; DNA: TGTGCCAGCAGCTTAGTTGGGACAGGGTATAGGGAGACCAAGTACTTC
J: TRBJ1-2; D: .; size: .; V: TRBV18; CDR3: CASSETGANYGYTF; DNA: TGTGCCAGCTCAGAGACAGGAGCTAACTATGGCTACACCTTC
J: TRBJ2-7; D: .; size: many; V: TRBV2; CDR3: CASNPRTVSSGEQYF; DNA: TGTGCCAGCAATCCCCGTACAGTGAGTTCTGGGGAGCAGTACTTC
J: TRBJ1-6; D: TRBD1; size: .; V: TRBV6-6; CDR3: CASSYSGQNSPLHF; DNA: TGTGCCAGCAGTTACTCGGGACAGAATTCACCCCTCCACTTT
J: TRBJ2-5; D: TRBD1; size: .; V: TRBV5-1; CDR3: CASSRGQGAAETQYF; DNA: TGCGCCAGCAGCCGGGGACAGGGGGCCGCAGAGACCCAGTACTTC
J: TRBJ1-6; D: .; size: .; V: TRBV3-1/TRBV3-2; CDR3: CASSTGGGRTSPLHF; DNA: TGTGCCAGCAGCACTGGCGGGGGGCGGACGTCACCCCTCCACTTT
J: TRBJ2-7; D: TRBD2; size: .; V: TRBV29-1; CDR3: CSAASGRAIEQYF; DNA: TGCAGCGCTGCTAGCGGGAGGGCCATCGAGCAGTACTTC
J: TRBJ1-4; D: TRBD1; size: .; V: TRBV5-6; CDR3: CASSTKTGTHEKLFF; DNA: TGTGCCAGCAGCACTAAGACAGGGACCCATGAAAAACTGTTTTTT
J: TRBJ2-7; D: .; size: many; V: TRBV18; CDR3: CASSMDSPLTYEQYF; DNA: TGTGCCAGCTCAATGGACAGCCCCCTTACCTACGAGCAGTACTTC
J: TRBJ1-6; D: .; size: once; V: TRBV15; CDR3: CATSSPRSRSLHF; DNA: TGTGCCACCAGCAGCCCCCGGAGTAGGTCCCTCCACTTT
J: TRBJ2-3; D: .; size: .; V: TRBV24-1; CDR3: CATSEARASSTDTQYF; DNA: TGTGCCACCAGTGAGGCAAGAGCGTCTAGCACAGATACGCAGTATTTT
J: TRBJ1-3; D: .; size: .; V: TRBV2; CDR3: CARAGSGNTIYF; DNA: TGTGCCAGGGCAGGGTCTGGAAACACCATATATTTT
J: TRBJ1-3; D: .; size: .; V: TRBV7-8; CDR3: CASSLAPGFSGNTIYF; DNA: TGTGCCAGCAGCTTAGCTCCAGGCTTTTCTGGAAACACCATATATTTT
J: TRBJ2-5; D: .; size: .; V: TRBV5-4; CDR3: CASSLQGGETQYF; DNA: TGTGCCAGCAGCTTGCAGGGGGGTGAGACCCAGTACTTC
J: TRBJ1-2; D: .; size: .; V: TRBV19; CDR3: CASSPGSGGPYGYTF; DNA: TGTGCCAGTAGTCCCGGGTCCGGGGGGCCCTATGGCTACACCTTC
J: TRBJ2-6; D: .; size: .; V: TRBV14; CDR3: CASSQETGVGANVLTF; DNA: TGTGCCAGCAGCCAAGAGACCGGGGTAGGGGCCAACGTCCTGACTTTC
J: TRBJ1-5; D: .; size: few; V: TRBV30; CDR3: CAWSVRGGAWQPQHF; DNA: TGTGCCTGGAGTGTACGGGGGGGGGCATGGCAGCCCCAGCATTTT
J: TRBJ2-4; D: .; size: .; V: TRBV29-1; CDR3: CSVETGVQNIQYF; DNA: TGCAGCGTTGAAACGGGGGTACAAAACATTCAGTACTTC
J: TRBJ1-1; D: TRBD1; size: .; V: TRBV7-2; CDR3: CASSYRGQDTEAFF; DNA: TGTGCCAGCAGCTACAGGGGGCAGGACACTGAAGCTTTCTTT
J: TRBJ2-5; D: TRBD1; size: .; V: TRBV10-1; CDR3: CASSFGQVETQYF; DNA: TGCGCCAGCAGCTTCGGACAGGTAGAGACCCAGTACTTC
J: TRBJ2-5; D: .; size: .; V: TRBV7-9; CDR3: CASSSRDNRGWETQYF; DNA: TGTGCCAGCAGCTCCAGGGACAACCGCGGTTGGGAGACCCAGTACTTC
J: TRBJ1-4; D: TRBD1; size: .; V: TRBV3-1/TRBV3-2; CDR3: CASSQYRGRAEKLFF; DNA: TGTGCCAGCAGCCAATACAGGGGGCGCGCTGAAAAACTGTTTTTT